Shown below are 7 T cell receptor delta chains from a single sample sequenced in a study of gamma-delta chains in newborns, infants, children. TCRdb called clones anew from the reads with CATT. The sample lists 15,000 or so delta-chain clones; 7.3% were seen once. The specimen was blood. The source of these receptors is a child who was a newborn, infant or young child, either healthy, febrile or measles-vaccinated (not recorded which).

This clone has just a few counts. This sample also contains other DNA sequences that code for the same CDR3. The chain carries TRDV2 and TRDJ3, with 10 bases fitting TRDD3. Germline loops: CDR1 GEAIGNYY, CDR2 EKD. The V and J ends lost 1 base and 0 bases, in that order; junction bases with no gene match: 5. This CDR3 is 19 amino acids long. The DNA of the CDR3 is TGTGCCTGTGACACACTGGGGGATCCGAGCTCCTGGGACACCCGACAGATGTTTTTC. Its protein is CACDTLGDPSSWDTRQMFF.

Points on this clone: The same CDR3 is also encoded by other DNA sequences in this sample. The chain employs TRDV2 and TRDJ3, with 12 bases that match TRDD3. This CDR3 contains 19 residues. The junction had 3 bases not matched to a gene; V was cut back by 1 base and J by 0 bases. The germline V gene encodes CDR1 GEAIGNYY and CDR2 EKD. The CDR3 DNA is TGTGCCTGTGACACGCTGGGGGATACGCGCTCCTGGGACACCCGACAGATGTTTTTC. Translated: CACDTLGDTRSWDTRQMFF.

This clone was picked up a small number of times. The rearrangement joins TRDV2 to TRDJ3; 11 bases map to TRDD3. The CDR3 sequence is 19 residues long. Germline CDR1 GEAIGNYY, CDR2 EKD. The trim removed 3 bases at V and 0 bases at J, leaving 6 bases unmatched. Here the CDR3 DNA reads TGTGCCTGTGACCCAGCAACTGGGGGATACTCCTGGGACACCCGACAGATGTTTTTC. Protein: CACDPATGGYSWDTRQMFF.

The gene calls are TRDV2 and TRDJ3; 11 bases agree with TRDD3. V lost 1 base to trimming and J lost 1 base; unmatched junction nucleotides: 11. Germline values: CDR1 GEAIGNYY, CDR2 EKD. The CDR3 has 21 residues. The CDR3 region is CACDTLASTGGYSWDTRQMFF. In DNA, the CDR3 is TGTGCCTGTGACACGCTCGCCAGTACTGGGGGATATTCCTGGGACACCCGACAGATGTTTTTC.

Of note for this clone: Translating this DNA gives a protein that differs at residue 13 from the TCRdb one, which belongs to a much larger clone; a read error is likely, and the protein shown is this translation. The rearrangement joins TRDV2 to TRDJ3; TRDD3 matches at 9 bases. Germline assignment: CDR1 GEAIGNYY and CDR2 EKD. The CDR3 is 18 residues long. CDR3 protein: CACDTYWGSSWDARQMFF. Written as DNA, the CDR3 is TGTGCCTGTGACACCTACTGGGGGAGCTCCTGGGACGCCCGACAGATGTTTTTC.

Sample share makes this clone medium-sized. This CDR3 is also generated by other DNA sequences in the sample. The rearrangement uses TRDV2 and TRDJ3, with 7 bases that match TRDD3. Germline CDR1 reads GEAIGNYY; CDR2 reads EKD. The CDR3 covers 17 residues. The V segment lost 0 bases and the J segment 2 bases; nucleotides outside the gene matches: 3. The CDR3 loop is CACDTAGGPWDTRQMFF. Written as DNA, the CDR3 is TGTGCCTGTGACACCGCTGGGGGTCCCTGGGACACCCGACAGATGTTTTTC.

This clone has only a few counts. TCRdb records a much larger clone's protein for this DNA, with a difference at residue 7 that likely arises from a read error; the protein given is the translation of the DNA. Additional DNA sequences in this sample encode the identical CDR3. V usage is TRDV2 and J usage is TRDJ2, with D possibly matching TRDD3 (5 bases). The CDR3 consists of 14 residues. Trimming took 2 bases from V and 5 from J, leaving 11 bases between them. Germline loops: CDR1 GEAIGNYY, CDR2 EKD. This chain's CDR3 is CACDILRDTAQLFF. CDR3 DNA sequence: TGTGCCTGTGACATACTGAGGGATACAGCACAACTCTTCTTT.